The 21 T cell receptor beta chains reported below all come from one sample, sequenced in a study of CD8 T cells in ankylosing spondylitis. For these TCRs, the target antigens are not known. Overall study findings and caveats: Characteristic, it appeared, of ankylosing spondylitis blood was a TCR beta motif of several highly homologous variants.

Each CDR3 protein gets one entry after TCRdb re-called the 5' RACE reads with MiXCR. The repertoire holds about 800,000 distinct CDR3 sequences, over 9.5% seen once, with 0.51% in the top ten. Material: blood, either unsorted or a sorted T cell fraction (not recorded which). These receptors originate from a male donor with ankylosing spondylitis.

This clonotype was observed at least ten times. CDR3 DNA sequence: TGCGCCAGCAGCGAGACAGGGGGCGAGAGTGAAAAACTGTTTTTT. Protein product: CASSETGGESEKLFF. The genes are TRBV5-1 and TRBJ1-4; 10 nucleotides align to TRBD1. CDR1 is SGHRS and CDR2 is YFSETQ in the germline V gene. The V and J ends lost 4 bases and 7 bases, in that order; junction bases with no gene match: 7. The CDR3 has 15 amino acids.

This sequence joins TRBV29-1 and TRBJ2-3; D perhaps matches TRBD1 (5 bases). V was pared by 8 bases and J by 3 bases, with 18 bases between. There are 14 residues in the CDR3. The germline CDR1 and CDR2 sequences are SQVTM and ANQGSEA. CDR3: CSLTVQGWTDTQYF. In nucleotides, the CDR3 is TGCAGCCTTACGGTCCAGGGATGGACAGATACGCAGTATTTT.

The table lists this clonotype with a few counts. DNA of the CDR3: TGCGCCAGCAGCCAAGATGCCAGGGACACCGGGGAGCTGTTTTTT. Translating gives CASSQDARDTGELFF. V and J are TRBV4-3 and TRBJ2-2; D is perhaps TRBD1 (5 bases). The length of the CDR3 is 15 residues. Trimming took off 0 bases at V and 3 bases at J, with 8 bases between the two ends. Germline loops: CDR1 LGHNA, CDR2 YSLEER.

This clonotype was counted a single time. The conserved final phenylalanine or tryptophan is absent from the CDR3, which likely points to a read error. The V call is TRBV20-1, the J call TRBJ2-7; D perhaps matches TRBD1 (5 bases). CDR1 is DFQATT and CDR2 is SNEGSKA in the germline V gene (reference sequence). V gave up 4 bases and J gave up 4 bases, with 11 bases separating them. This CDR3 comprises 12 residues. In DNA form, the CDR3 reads TGCAGTGCTACCGTCCGACAGTACGAGCAGTACATC. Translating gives CSATVRQYEQYI.

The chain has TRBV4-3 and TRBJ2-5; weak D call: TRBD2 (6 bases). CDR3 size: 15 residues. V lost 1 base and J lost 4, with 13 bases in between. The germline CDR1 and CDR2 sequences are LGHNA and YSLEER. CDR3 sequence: CASSQGNAGRETQYF. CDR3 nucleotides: TGCGCCAGCAGCCAAGGAAATGCGGGGCGAGAGACCCAGTACTTC.

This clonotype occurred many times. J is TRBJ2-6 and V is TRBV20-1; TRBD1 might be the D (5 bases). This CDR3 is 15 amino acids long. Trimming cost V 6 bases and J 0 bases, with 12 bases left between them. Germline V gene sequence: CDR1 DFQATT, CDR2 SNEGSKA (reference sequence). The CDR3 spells CSAQGALSGANVLTF. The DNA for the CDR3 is TGCAGTGCCCAAGGGGCTCTCTCTGGGGCCAACGTCCTGACTTTC.

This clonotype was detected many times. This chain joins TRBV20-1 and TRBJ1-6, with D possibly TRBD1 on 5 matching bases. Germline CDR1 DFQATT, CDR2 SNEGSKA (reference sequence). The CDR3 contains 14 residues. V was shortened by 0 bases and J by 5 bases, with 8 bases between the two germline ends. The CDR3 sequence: CSARDWGDNSPLHF. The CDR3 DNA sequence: TGCAGTGCTAGAGATTGGGGGGATAATTCACCCCTCCACTTT.

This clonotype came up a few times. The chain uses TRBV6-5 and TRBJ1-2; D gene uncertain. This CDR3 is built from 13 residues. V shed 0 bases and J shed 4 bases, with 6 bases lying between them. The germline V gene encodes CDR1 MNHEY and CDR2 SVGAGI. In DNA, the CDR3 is TGTGCCAGCAGTTACTCGACCAGCTATGGCTACACCTTC. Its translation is CASSYSTSYGYTF.

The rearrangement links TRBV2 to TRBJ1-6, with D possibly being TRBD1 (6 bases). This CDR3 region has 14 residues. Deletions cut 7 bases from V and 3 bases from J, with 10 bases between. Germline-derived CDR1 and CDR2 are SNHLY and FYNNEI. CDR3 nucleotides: TGTGCCAGCACAACAGGGATCTATAATTCACCCCTCCACTTT. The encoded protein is CASTTGIYNSPLHF.

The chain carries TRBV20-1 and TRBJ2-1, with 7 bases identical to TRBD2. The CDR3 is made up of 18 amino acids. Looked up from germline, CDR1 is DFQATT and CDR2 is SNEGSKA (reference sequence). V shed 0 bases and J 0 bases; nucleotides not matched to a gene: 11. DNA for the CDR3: TGCAGTGCTAGAGACCCTAGCGGAGGGTATCGCTCCTACAATGAGCAGTTCTTC. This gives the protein CSARDPSGGYRSYNEQFF.

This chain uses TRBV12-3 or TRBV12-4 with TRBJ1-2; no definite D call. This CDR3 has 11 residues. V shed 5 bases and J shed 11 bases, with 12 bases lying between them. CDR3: CASSTAWGYTF. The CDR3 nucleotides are TGTGCCAGCAGTACGGCCTGGGGTTACACCTTC.

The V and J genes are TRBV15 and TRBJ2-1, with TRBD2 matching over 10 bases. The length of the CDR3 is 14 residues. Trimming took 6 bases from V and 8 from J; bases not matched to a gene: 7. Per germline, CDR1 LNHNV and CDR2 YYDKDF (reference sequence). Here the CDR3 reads CATRSPSGGDEQFF. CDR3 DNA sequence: TGTGCCACCAGAAGTCCTAGCGGGGGCGATGAGCAGTTCTTC.

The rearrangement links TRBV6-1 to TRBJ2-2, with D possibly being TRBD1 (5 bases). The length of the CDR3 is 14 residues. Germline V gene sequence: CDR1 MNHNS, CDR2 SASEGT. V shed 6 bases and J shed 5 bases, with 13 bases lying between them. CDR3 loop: CASSARKGTGELFF. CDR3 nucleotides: TGTGCCAGCAGCGCAAGAAAGGGGACCGGGGAGCTGTTTTTT.

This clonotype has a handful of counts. Here the CDR3 reads CATSSSEGGRSKFF. The CDR3, as DNA: TGTGCCACCAGCAGCTCAGAAGGAGGACGGAGCAAGTTCTTC. This chain links TRBV15 with TRBJ2-1, with D possibly TRBD2 on 5 matching bases. This CDR3 is built from 14 residues. Germline V gene lookup returns CDR1 LNHNV and CDR2 YYDKDF (reference sequence). V was clipped by 3 bases and J by 14 bases, with 20 bases between them. Supplemented by reference TRBV15 and TRBJ2-1, the full variable domain reads DAMVIQNPRYQVTQFGKPVTLSCSQTLNHNVMYWYQQKSSQAPKLLFHYYDKDFNNEADTPDNFQSRRPNTSFCFLDIRSPGLGDTAMYLCATSSSEGGRSKFFGPGTRLTVL.

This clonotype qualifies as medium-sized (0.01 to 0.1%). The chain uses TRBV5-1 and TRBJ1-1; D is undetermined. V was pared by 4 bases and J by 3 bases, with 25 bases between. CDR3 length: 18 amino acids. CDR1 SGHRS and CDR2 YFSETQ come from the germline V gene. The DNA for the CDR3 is TGCGCCAGCAGCGCGAGCCCAGCGGGCTCTGCGACCTACACTGAAGCTTTCTTT. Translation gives CASSASPAGSATYTEAFF.

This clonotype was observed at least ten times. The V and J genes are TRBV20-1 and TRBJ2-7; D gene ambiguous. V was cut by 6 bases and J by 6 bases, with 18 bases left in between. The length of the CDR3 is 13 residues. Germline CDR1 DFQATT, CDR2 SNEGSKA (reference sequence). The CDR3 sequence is CSAPGPESSEQYF. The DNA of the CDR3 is TGCAGTGCCCCGGGTCCCGAGTCCAGCGAGCAGTACTTC.

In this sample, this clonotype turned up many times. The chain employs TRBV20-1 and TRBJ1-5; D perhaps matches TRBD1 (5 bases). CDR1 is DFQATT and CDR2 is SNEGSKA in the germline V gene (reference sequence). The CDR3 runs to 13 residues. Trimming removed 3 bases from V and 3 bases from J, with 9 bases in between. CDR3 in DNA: TGCAGTGCTAGTGAGGGGATCAATCAGCCCCAGCATTTT. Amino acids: CSASEGINQPQHF.

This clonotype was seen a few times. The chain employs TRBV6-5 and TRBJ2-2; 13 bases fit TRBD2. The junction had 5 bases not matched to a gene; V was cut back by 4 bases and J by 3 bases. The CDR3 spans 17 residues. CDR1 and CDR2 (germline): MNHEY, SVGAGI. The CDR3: CASSSKGLAGYTGELFF. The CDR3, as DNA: TGTGCCAGCAGTTCCAAGGGACTAGCGGGATACACCGGGGAGCTGTTTTTT.

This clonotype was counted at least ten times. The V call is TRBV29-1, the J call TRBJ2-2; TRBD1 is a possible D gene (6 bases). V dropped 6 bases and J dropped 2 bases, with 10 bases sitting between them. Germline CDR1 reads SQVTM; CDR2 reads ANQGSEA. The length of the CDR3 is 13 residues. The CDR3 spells CSVGTPNTGELFF. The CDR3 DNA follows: TGCAGCGTCGGGACACCAAACACCGGGGAGCTGTTTTTT.

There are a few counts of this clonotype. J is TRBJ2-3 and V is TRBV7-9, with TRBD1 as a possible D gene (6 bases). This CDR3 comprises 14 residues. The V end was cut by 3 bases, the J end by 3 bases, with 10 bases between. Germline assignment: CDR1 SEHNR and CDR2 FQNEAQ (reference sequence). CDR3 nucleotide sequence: TGTGCCAGCAGCTTCAGTAGGGGGACAGATACGCAGTATTTT. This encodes CASSFSRGTDTQYF.

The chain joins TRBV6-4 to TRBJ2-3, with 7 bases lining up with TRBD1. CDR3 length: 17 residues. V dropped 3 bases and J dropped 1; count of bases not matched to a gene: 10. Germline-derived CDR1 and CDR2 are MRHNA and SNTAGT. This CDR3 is CASSEWTGLYCTDTQYF. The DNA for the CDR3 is TGTGCCAGCAGTGAATGGACAGGACTTTACTGCACAGATACGCAGTATTTT.